This T cell receptor (beta chain) derives from a study of Graves' ophthalmopathy and Graves' hyperthyroidism (dated by TCRdb to 2016 to 2018). Context from the whole study: Peripheral blood samples were taken at the time of initial diagnosis, before any treatment was given. The study used TCR beta repertoire signatures to distinguish Graves' ophthalmopathy from Graves' hyperthyroidism and to predict progression to ophthalmopathy. In total, some 130 blood samples were TCR-sequenced: fewer than 50 ophthalmopathy, about 75 hyperthyroidism and some 17 hyperthyroidism-to-ophthalmopathy patients. To explore V-J signatures that distinguish ophthalmopathy from hyperthyroidism, a discovery set of 100 patients was enrolled, made up of 40 to 45 with ophthalmopathy and around 60 with stable hyperthyroidism. An independent validation cohort comprised about 20 hyperthyroidism patients and some 16 patients who later progressed from hyperthyroidism to ophthalmopathy. In roughly six hyperthyroidism patients, the T-cell repertoires found in thyroid tissue were compared with those found in blood. Once sampling was done, hyperthyroidism patients were given methimazole at a starting dose of 30 mg daily, while ophthalmopathy patients were given high-dose intravenous methylprednisolone. The study at large found these results: In cross-validation, the 13-signature model distinguished ophthalmopathy from stable hyperthyroidism with less than 90% sensitivity and around 81% specificity, while in the test set the corresponding values were about 79% and 69%. Sample size was not predetermined statistically, and investigators were not blinded to group allocation. Most of the expanded thyroid clonotypes with a frequency above 0.001 were also detected in blood, and it was suggested that the thyroid immune response may be reflected by blood repertoires. In validation, the model predicted ophthalmopathy progression with about 70% sensitivity and approximately 78% specificity; 12 predicted patients were CT-confirmed with GO in a median of around 6 months.

For repertoire sequencing, the TCR beta CDR3 regions were amplified from RNA transcripts. The first round was an RT-PCR using HTBI primers with the Qiagen OneStep RT-PCR kit, and this first round was followed by a second-round multiplex PCR, then size selection and purification. Libraries were sequenced paired-end with 100 bp reads on an Illumina HiSeq2000. On the study's bioinformatics: SOAPnuke was used to process the reads, removing any read that contained adapters or uncalled bases, had a mean Phred below 15, or lacked an exact match to the constant primer or identifier. High-quality paired reads were merged with COPE v1.2.5. Each unique nucleotide sequence was treated as a clonotype, and MiTCR v1.1 was used to align the clonotypes to the IMGT TRB V, D and J references. The analysis was limited to V-J combinations with a frequency above 0.0001, which together covered 99.2% of repertoires. A TCR clonal expansion and chaos score per V-J combination was defined as the ratio of F50 clonal expansion to chaos observed in the TCRdist matrix. Welch's t-statistics and random forest were used to reduce features to some 13 V-J combinations, which were fed into a naive Bayes classifier. The similarity between thyroid and blood repertoires was quantified using the Morisita-Horn index. The public reads were reprocessed in TCRdb via fastp at Q25 and MiXCR, keeping in-frame beta chains. Each CDR3 protein gets just one entry, which takes the most common genes and DNA from the rows behind it. Clone size and V and J calls follow TCRdb, not the original study. Within this sample are around 600,000 distinct CDR3 sequences, with about two fifths of them counted one time only. The ten largest clones add up to over 2.5% of the sample.

Ophthalmopathy patients were characterized by moderately to severely active disease, a Clinical Activity Score of at least 3, a NOSPECS grade of at least 4, and a disease duration under 3 months. Patients were excluded if they had other autoimmune diseases, uncontrolled infections, pregnancy or lactation. Clinical symptoms, serum thyroxine, TRAb, thyroid ultrasound and orbital computed tomography formed the basis of the diagnosis. Using Ficoll-Paque density gradient centrifugation, PBMCs were isolated from 9.5 to 10 ml of fresh peripheral blood. Total RNA was extracted with Trizol reagent and quality-checked on an Agilent 2100 Bioanalyzer. From a lookup of the germline V gene, CDR1 and CDR2 are LGHNA and YSLEER. The trim is 0 bases for V and 7 bases for J, with a gap of 12 bases between the germline ends. The CDR3 covers 15 residues, taking in both the cysteine and the phenylalanine. The DNA shown is the 45-base CDR3, in frame from base 1.

This clonotype was detected a few times. The target of this receptor is not known. No quality values exist for individual bases; no much larger clone is one base distant. What was sequenced was peripheral blood. The receptor chain draws on TRBV4-3 and TRBJ1-4; no D gene is confidently identified. The receptor comes from an adult man with Graves' ophthalmopathy. Here the CDR3 is given as CASSQDPTPGEKLFF. The DNA sequence is given as TGCGCCAGCAGCCAAGATCCGACCCCAGGTGAAAAACTGTTTTTT.